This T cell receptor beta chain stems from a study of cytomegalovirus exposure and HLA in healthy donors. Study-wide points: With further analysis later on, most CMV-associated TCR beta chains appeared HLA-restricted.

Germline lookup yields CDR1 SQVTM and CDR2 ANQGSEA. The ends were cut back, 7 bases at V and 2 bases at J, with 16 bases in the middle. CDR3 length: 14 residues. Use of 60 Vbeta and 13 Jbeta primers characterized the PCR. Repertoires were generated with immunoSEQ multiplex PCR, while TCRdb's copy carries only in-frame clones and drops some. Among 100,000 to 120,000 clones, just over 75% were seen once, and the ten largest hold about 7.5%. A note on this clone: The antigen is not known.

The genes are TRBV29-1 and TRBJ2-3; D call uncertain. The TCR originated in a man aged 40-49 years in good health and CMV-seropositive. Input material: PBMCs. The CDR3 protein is CSALLVPITDTQYF. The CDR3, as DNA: TGCAGCGCGCTTCTAGTCCCGATCACAGATACGCAGTATTTT.